Below, 25 T cell receptor beta chains from the same sample are listed, as sequenced in a study of TIL therapy for anti-PD-1-resistant metastatic lung cancer. The libraries were made with immunoSEQ v3. Measured with immunoSEQ multiplex PCR; TCRdb has only the in-frame clones, and not every one. This table has fewer than 60,000 clones, around 85% appearing once. The time point was: pre-treatment sample, taken before nivolumab and TIL therapy. The sequences come from blood, collected at baseline. Source of these receptors: a person between 30 and 79 years old with non-small cell lung cancer.

This chain uses TRBV28 with TRBJ1-1; a possible D gene is TRBD1 (5 bases). The germline V gene encodes CDR1 MDHEN and CDR2 SYDVKM. V was pared by 1 base and J by 9 bases, with 18 bases between. The CDR3 is made up of 15 amino acids. The CDR3, as DNA: TGTGCCAGCAGTTTATTAGGGACGTTCAGTGGAAAAGCTTTCTTT. Translating it yields CASSLLGTFSGKAFF.

This clone was recorded once. The V and J genes are TRBV14 and TRBJ2-5, with D hard to call. The CDR3 spans 12 residues. V gave up 4 bases and J gave up 7 bases, with 10 bases separating them. Looked up from germline, CDR1 is SGHDN and CDR2 is FVKESK. CDR3 DNA: TGTGCCAGCAGCCCTGAGCATGGGACCCAGTACTTC. This sequence encodes CASSPEHGTQYF.

The chain recombines TRBV27 with TRBJ2-3; 8 positions match TRBD2. With V trimmed by 2 bases and J by 7 bases, 11 bases remained unmatched. The CDR3 runs 16 residues. Germline CDR1 reads MNHEY; CDR2 reads SMNVEV (reference sequence). CDR3 sequence reads: CASSLRAGRVMNTQYF. CDR3 nucleotides: TGTGCCAGCAGTTTAAGGGCCGGGAGGGTGATGAATACGCAGTATTTT.

This chain uses TRBV6-5 with TRBJ2-7; 9 nucleotides agree with TRBD2. Germline V CDR1 and CDR2: MNHEY, SVGAGI. J lost 6 bases, V lost 8 bases, and 8 bases had no gene match. This CDR3 spans 13 amino acids. In DNA form, the CDR3 reads TGTGCCAGCCGAAATCTAGCGGGGATCGAGCAGTACTTC. Its translation is CASRNLAGIEQYF.

This chain joins TRBV24-1 and TRBJ1-5; unclear D gene. Trimming left V 6 bases short and J 0 bases short, with 8 bases between. In germline, CDR1 is KGHDR, CDR2 SFDVKD. The CDR3 is 14 residues long. The CDR3 nucleotides read TGTGCCACCAGTAGGACTTATAGCAATCAGCCCCAGCATTTT. Residues: CATSRTYSNQPQHF.

The rearrangement links TRBV5-1 to TRBJ2-1; D not resolved. Germline assignment: CDR1 SGHRS and CDR2 YFSETQ. The CDR3 loop spans 11 amino acids. Trimming shortened V by 3 bases and J by 8 bases, and 6 bases separated the two germline ends. The chain's CDR3 is CASSWSDEQFF. CDR3 sequence (DNA): TGCGCCAGCAGCTGGTCAGATGAGCAGTTCTTC.

The chain has TRBV6-5 and TRBJ2-2; D is unresolved. Germline V CDR1 and CDR2: MNHEY, SVGAGI. The CDR3 is 16 amino acids. Trimming shortened V by 2 bases and J by 5 bases, and 15 bases separated the two germline ends. The CDR3 region is CASSYGASARTGELFF. For the CDR3, the DNA is TGTGCCAGCAGTTACGGAGCAAGCGCGAGGACCGGGGAGCTGTTTTTT.

This rearrangement joins TRBV5-8 to TRBJ1-2, with D possibly being TRBD1 (6 bases). This CDR3 comprises 14 residues. The germline V gene encodes CDR1 SGHTS and CDR2 YDEGEE. V lost 0 bases and J lost 6, with 12 bases in between. The CDR3 loop reads CASSLGRGLDGYTF. In DNA form, the CDR3 reads TGTGCCAGCAGCTTGGGCAGGGGTTTGGATGGCTACACCTTC.

This clone was recorded a few times. J is TRBJ2-6 and V is TRBV6-5, with D hard to call. The V and J ends lost 7 bases and 0 bases respectively, with 4 bases between them. CDR1 MNHEY and CDR2 SVGAGI come from the germline V gene. The CDR3 sequence is 13 residues long. The CDR3 protein is CASTVSGANVLTF. The CDR3 DNA is TGTGCCAGCACCGTCTCTGGGGCCAACGTCCTGACTTTC.

The chain carries TRBV6-5 and TRBJ1-6; D is possibly TRBD1 (5 bases). The CDR3 has 13 residues. Trimming pared 5 bases from V and 11 bases from J, leaving 13 bases between. Germline V gene lookup returns CDR1 MNHEY and CDR2 SVGAGI. In DNA form, the CDR3 reads TGTGCCAGCAGTACCGGGACCGTAACACCCCTCCACTTT. Its translation is CASSTGTVTPLHF.

The chain combines TRBV7-2 with TRBJ2-7, with 11 bases aligning to TRBD2. The CDR3 is made up of 15 amino acids. Germline trimming cut 5 bases from V and 7 bases from J; bases unmatched to any gene: 10. Germline CDR1 is SGHTA and CDR2 is FQGNSA. CDR3 bases: TGTGCCAGCAGCGTTCAACTAGCGGGAGTTGGGGAGCAGTACTTC. Protein product: CASSVQLAGVGEQYF.

The rearrangement links TRBV27 to TRBJ2-5, with TRBD1 matching 8 bases. Germline CDR1 MNHEY, CDR2 SMNVEV (reference sequence). This CDR3 spans 15 amino acids. The V segment lost 2 bases and the J segment 4 bases; nucleotides outside the gene matches: 6. CDR3 coding DNA: TGTGCCAGCAGTTTAGGACAGGGTGGGGCAGAGACCCAGTACTTC. Protein: CASSLGQGGAETQYF.

This sequence joins TRBV23-1 and TRBJ1-6; D gene uncertain. TRBV23-1 is designated an ORF whose function remains uncertain. The CDR3 is made up of 13 amino acids. Deletions cut 8 bases from V and 10 bases from J, with 15 bases between. The CDR3, as DNA: TGCGCCAGCCGCACCCCGCCTGGATCACCCCTCCACTTT. This translates into CASRTPPGSPLHF.

The rearrangement uses TRBV10-3 and TRBJ2-1; 8 bases line up with TRBD1. V lost 4 bases, J lost 9 bases, and 5 bases stayed unmatched. This CDR3 is built from 13 residues. CDR1 and CDR2 (germline): ENHRY, SYGVKD. The CDR3 DNA is TGTGCCATCAGTGGACAGGGGAATCTTGAGCAGTTCTTC. Protein: CAISGQGNLEQFF.

This chain connects TRBV6-4 to TRBJ2-3; 9 bases are shared with TRBD2. V lost 4 bases to trimming and J lost 1 base; unmatched junction nucleotides: 0. CDR1 and CDR2 from the germline V gene are MRHNA and SNTAGT. CDR3 length: 14 residues. CDR3 loop: CASSASGGTDTQYF. In DNA, the CDR3 is TGTGCCAGCAGTGCTAGCGGGGGCACAGATACGCAGTATTTT.

This sequence joins TRBV7-2 and TRBJ1-5, with a tentative D call TRBD1 (5 bases). The germline V and J ends were trimmed by 1 base and 15 bases, with 16 bases remaining between them. The germline CDR1 and CDR2 sequences are SGHTA and FQGNSA. This CDR3 is built from 13 residues. The CDR3 DNA is TGTGCCAGCAGCTTAGACCCCGACAGCATGCCGCATTTT. This gives the protein CASSLDPDSMPHF.

The chain links TRBV28 to TRBJ2-7, with a weak D call TRBD1 (6 bases). V was shortened by 6 bases and J by 4 bases, with 16 bases between the two germline ends. Germline CDR1 is MDHEN and CDR2 is SYDVKM. The CDR3 spans 14 residues. The CDR3 nucleotides read TGTGCCAGCAGCCTCCGGGACACTGGATACGAGCAGTACTTC. Translated: CASSLRDTGYEQYF.

This chain links TRBV30 with TRBJ2-2; tentatively, D is TRBD1 (6 bases). V lost 3 bases, J lost 5 bases, and 13 bases lay in between. The CDR3 length is 14 residues. Germline CDR1 reads GTSNPN; CDR2 reads SVGIG (reference sequence). This chain's CDR3 is CAWSRKGGTGELFF. CDR3 bases: TGTGCCTGGAGCCGGAAAGGGGGTACCGGGGAGCTGTTTTTT.

The rearrangement joins TRBV29-1 to TRBJ1-4, with D possibly being TRBD1 (6 bases). The CDR3 loop spans 14 amino acids. Trimming shortened V by 2 bases and J by 8 bases, and 15 bases separated the two germline ends. Germline loops: CDR1 SQVTM, CDR2 ANQGSEA. CDR3 coding DNA: TGCAGCGTTGAATCACACTCAGGGGAGGAAAAACTGTTTTTT. Protein sequence: CSVESHSGEEKLFF. The full variable domain, completed using reference TRBV29-1 and TRBJ1-4, is SAVISQKPSRDICQRGTSLTIQCQVDSQVTMMFWYRQQPGQSLTLIATANQGSEATYESGFVIDKFPISRPNLTFSTLTVSNMSPEDSSIYLCSVESHSGEEKLFFGSGTQLSVL.

V usage is TRBV2 and J usage is TRBJ1-4; TRBD1 agrees at 8 bases. The CDR3 spans 15 residues. Germline-derived CDR1 and CDR2 are SNHLY and FYNNEI. V dropped 5 bases and J dropped 7; count of bases not matched to a gene: 9. The CDR3 DNA reads TGTGCCAGCAGTCGAACAGGGGGGGGCGGTGAAAAACTGTTTTTT. Amino acids: CASSRTGGGGEKLFF.

The chain is built from TRBV19 and TRBJ2-7; D ambiguous. Deletions cut 9 bases from V and 1 base from J, with 25 bases between. CDR1 and CDR2 (germline): LNHDA, SQIVND (reference sequence). This CDR3 contains 17 residues. CDR3 region: CASLRPGPLGWSYEQYF. CDR3 DNA sequence: TGTGCCAGCCTCCGGCCAGGTCCCCTAGGGTGGTCCTACGAGCAGTACTTC.

The V and J genes are TRBV18 and TRBJ1-4, with D unresolved. The CDR3 runs to 15 residues. Germline CDR1 reads KGHSH; CDR2 reads LQKENI. Trimming took off 2 bases at V and 3 bases at J, with 10 bases between the two ends. CDR3 nucleotides: TGTGCCAGCTCACCATACACAGCTTCTAATGAAAAACTGTTTTTT. It translates to CASSPYTASNEKLFF.

This clone was seen more than once but under ten times. The chain combines TRBV29-1 with TRBJ1-6; 7 bases line up with TRBD1. Germline CDR1 SQVTM, CDR2 ANQGSEA. V was pared by 6 bases and J by 7 bases, with 6 bases of the junction left unmatched. The CDR3 length is 13 residues. The CDR3 DNA sequence: TGCAGCGTCCGGGAGACAGGGAATTCACCCCTCCACTTT. Its translation: CSVRETGNSPLHF.

The chain couples TRBV7-2 to TRBJ2-1; 7 bases fit TRBD2. V gave up 5 bases and J gave up 3 bases; unmatched junction bases: 10. The CDR3 covers 16 residues. Germline values: CDR1 SGHTA, CDR2 FQGNSA. The CDR3 DNA follows: TGTGCCAGCAGCCAAGGTCACGGCGGGAGCTACAATGAGCAGTTCTTC. Encoded protein: CASSQGHGGSYNEQFF.

The rearrangement uses TRBV7-2 and TRBJ1-6, with a possible D match to TRBD1 (5 bases). The CDR3 has 16 residues. V lost 5 bases and J lost 10, with 21 bases in between. From germline, CDR1 is SGHTA and CDR2 FQGNSA. This CDR3 reads CASSPGTGRVESPLHF. The CDR3 DNA sequence: TGTGCCAGCAGCCCTGGCACGGGCAGGGTAGAATCACCCCTCCACTTT.